This T cell receptor (beta chain) came from a study of siplizumab effects on memory and regulatory T cells. Study as a whole: Without drug or with siplizumab at 0.95 to 1 ug/mL, mixed lymphocyte reactions were set up in pairs. Study-wide findings and caveats: Naive T cells were seen as more diverse than memory cells and as major alloresponse contributors. Reactions containing siplizumab showed mappable alloreactive CD4+ clones averaging approximately 75% Treg-derived, versus roughly 25% in controls.

Cells that made up the mixed lymphocyte reaction were cocultured at 37°C for over 5 days. At a 1:1 ratio, CFSE-labelled responder PBMCs were mixed with Violet Dye-labelled stimulator PBMCs. Only a few counts were recorded for this clone. The antigen remains undetermined. This CDR3 spans 17 amino acids. J was trimmed by 3 bases and V by 6 bases; bases with no gene match: 10. Germline V lookup: CDR1 ENHRY, CDR2 SYGVKD. Produced via immunoSEQ multiplex PCR; TCRdb's table is partial and in-frame only. The sample consists of 2,500 to 3,500 clones, approximately 49% of them appearing once. The sequenced sample was CFSE-low (dividing) CD4+ T cells sorted from an allogeneic mixed lymphocyte reaction. This sequence joins TRBV10-3 and TRBJ2-4; 11 nucleotides agree with TRBD2. This receptor was identified in a human donor in good health; the cells came from an allogeneic mixed lymphocyte reaction. CDR3 DNA: TGTGCCATCAGCCAAACTAGCGGGGGCGAGAGCAAAAACATTCAGTACTTC. It yields the protein CAISQTSGGESKNIQYF.